These 5 T cell receptor beta chains came from one sample sequenced in a study of tumor-infiltrating lymphocytes in localized non-small cell lung cancer. Repertoires were generated with immunoSEQ multiplex PCR, while TCRdb's copy carries only in-frame clones and drops some. The sample includes around 7,400 clones, roughly four fifths of them seen just once. The sequenced sample was uninvolved lung tissue not adjacent to the tumor. The receptors shown here come from a human donor with non-small cell lung cancer.

This clone came up once. The V call is TRBV9, the J call TRBJ2-5, with D perhaps matching TRBD1 (6 bases). The CDR3 loop spans 14 amino acids. Trimming left V 4 bases short and J 5 bases short, with 15 bases between. The germline CDR1 and CDR2 sequences are SGDLS and YYNGEE. This CDR3 is CASSPGVSGETQYF. In DNA form, the CDR3 reads TGTGCCAGCAGCCCAGGGGTTTCGGGTGAGACCCAGTACTTC.

The chain links TRBV11-1 to TRBJ2-7; 8 nucleotides match TRBD1. The CDR3 is made up of 14 amino acids. Germline CDR1 is SGHAT and CDR2 is FQDESV (reference sequence). The junction had 1 base not matched to a gene; V was cut back by 3 bases and J by 0 bases. The CDR3 sequence: CASSFQGASYEQYF. CDR3 nucleotides: TGTGCCAGCAGCTTCCAGGGGGCCTCCTACGAGCAGTACTTC.

The chain couples TRBV30 to TRBJ1-1; possible D gene TRBD1, 5 bases. Trimming pared 8 bases from V and 0 bases from J, leaving 13 bases between. The CDR3 loop spans 13 amino acids. Germline-derived CDR1 and CDR2 are GTSNPN and SVGIG (reference sequence). CDR3 region: CAHRQNMNTEAFF. The CDR3 DNA reads TGTGCCCATAGACAGAACATGAACACTGAAGCTTTCTTT.

The chain is built from TRBV28 and TRBJ2-1, with D uncertain. The V end lost 6 bases, the J end lost 3 bases, and 6 bases lay between the germline ends. The length of the CDR3 is 12 residues. CDR1 is MDHEN and CDR2 is SYDVKM in the germline V gene. This CDR3 is CASSLIYNEQFF. The CDR3, as DNA: TGTGCCAGCAGCCTAATCTACAATGAGCAGTTCTTC.

The chain carries TRBV28 and TRBJ2-2; 7 bases agree with TRBD1. The CDR3 has 14 residues. Germline trimming cut 3 bases from V and 6 bases from J; bases unmatched to any gene: 4. Germline assignment: CDR1 MDHEN and CDR2 SYDVKM. This CDR3 reads CASSLDQGAGELFF. CDR3 bases: TGTGCCAGCAGTTTGGATCAGGGGGCCGGGGAGCTGTTTTTT.